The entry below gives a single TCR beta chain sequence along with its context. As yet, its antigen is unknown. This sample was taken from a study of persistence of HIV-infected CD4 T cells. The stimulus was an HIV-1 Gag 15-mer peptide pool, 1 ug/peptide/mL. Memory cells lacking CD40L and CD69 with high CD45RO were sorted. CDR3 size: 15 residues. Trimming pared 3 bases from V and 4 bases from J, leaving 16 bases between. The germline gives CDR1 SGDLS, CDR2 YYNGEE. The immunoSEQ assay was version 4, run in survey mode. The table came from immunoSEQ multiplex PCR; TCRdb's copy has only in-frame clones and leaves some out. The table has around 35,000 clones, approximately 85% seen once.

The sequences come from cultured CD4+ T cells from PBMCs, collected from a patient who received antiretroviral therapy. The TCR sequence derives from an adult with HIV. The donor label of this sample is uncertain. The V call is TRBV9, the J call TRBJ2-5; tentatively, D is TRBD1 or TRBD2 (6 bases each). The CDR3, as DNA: TGTGCCAGCAGCGCCGATGGAGGGGGGCTAGAGACCCAGTACTTC. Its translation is CASSADGGGLETQYF. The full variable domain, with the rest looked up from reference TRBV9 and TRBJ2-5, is DSGVTQTPKHLITATGQRVTLRCSPRSGDLSVYWYQQSLDQGLQFLIQYYNGEERAKGNILERFSAQQFPDLHSELNLSSLELGDSALYFCASSADGGGLETQYFGPGTRLLVL.